This T cell receptor (beta chain) emerged from a study of identical twins. TCRdb passed the 5' RACE reads through MiXCR, listing each CDR3 protein once. The top ten clones hold around 7.1% of a sample with under 350,000 distinct CDR3 sequences, nearly 9.5% of them seen once. CDR3 length: 13 amino acids. Trimming took 3 bases from V and 8 from J, leaving 13 bases between them. In addition, the sample was reused for a study of yellow fever vaccine responses in identical twins.

This TCR was recovered from a woman between 18 and 29 years old in good health. The chain carries TRBV12-3 or TRBV12-4 and TRBJ1-1; maybe TRBD1 (5 bases). The sequenced material came from CD8+ T cells sorted from blood. The CDR3 DNA is TGTGCCAGCAGTTTGGACCTTCAGGGCGAAGCTTTCTTT. The encoded protein is CASSLDLQGEAFF.